The rows below give T cell receptor beta chains drawn from one sample of a study of T cells in Graves' hyperthyroidism and ophthalmopathy. In TCRdb, the multiplex PCR reads were re-called with MiXCR into one record per CDR3 protein. The sample shows 300,000 to 400,000 distinct CDR3 sequences, roughly 15% of them seen only once. The sequenced sample consisted of blood. The source is a woman aged 25 to 39 with Graves' ophthalmopathy. Each CDR3 is given with its conserved first and last residue.

v_call	j_call	cdr3_aa
TRBV11-3	TRBJ2-1	CASSLEPQGFAPNEQFF
TRBV5-1	TRBJ1-2	CASSLDRGRDGYTF
TRBV3-1	TRBJ2-5	CASSQDLTSGETQYF
TRBV6-1	TRBJ2-1	CASSEYWSQVSYNEQFF
TRBV5-6	TRBJ2-1	CASSQETGPRSYNEQFF
TRBV4-1	TRBJ2-5	CASKPSGGAPETQYF
TRBV6-1	TRBJ2-5	CASKALRGQELRGYF
TRBV7-2	TRBJ2-3	CASSPGNLAGGRTDTQYF
TRBV18	TRBJ2-7	CASSPRDLPSLLEQYF
TRBV6-1	TRBJ2-5	CASNKEGARETQYF
TRBV25-1	TRBJ1-1	CASSEPGQVTEAFF
TRBV6-5	TRBJ2-5	CASSYSWRPETQYF
TRBV9	TRBJ2-2	CASSVWGSGELFF
TRBV20-1	TRBJ1-2	CSAPTSQGAGAYGYTF
TRBV7-6	TRBJ2-3	CASSPSRATDTQYF
TRBV2	TRBJ2-5	CASSGGGQETQYF
TRBV5-1	TRBJ1-2	CASSLPGRIPVHTF
TRBV19	TRBJ2-2	CASSIAGYGELFF
TRBV19	TRBJ2-3	CASSLGQDTDTQYF
TRBV12-3/TRBV12-4	TRBJ2-2	CASSLLGRGIRNTGELFF
TRBV30	TRBJ1-2	CAWKWGYGYTF
TRBV20-1	TRBJ1-1	CSAGEGPKTEAFF
TRBV27	TRBJ2-1	CASGTDSYNEQFF
TRBV20-1	TRBJ2-2	CSARRANTGELFF
TRBV12-3/TRBV12-4	TRBJ1-1	CASSFGGHSAEAFF
TRBV6-1	TRBJ1-3	CASSEFRLGFGGNTIYF
TRBV5-4	TRBJ2-7	CASSNRQGYYEQYF
TRBV4-1	TRBJ2-5	CASSLSRAGAQETQYF
TRBV27	TRBJ2-7	CASSLNPAGGYEQYF
TRBV9	TRBJ2-2	CASSDYPGELFF
TRBV24-1	TRBJ2-7	CATSDAHSYEQYF
TRBV11-3	TRBJ2-7	CASLSTGTSGARSYEQYF
TRBV30	TRBJ1-5	CAWTQGNNQPQHF
TRBV15	TRBJ1-1	CATSRDLTEAFF
TRBV20-1	TRBJ2-7	CSAIYGRTDYEQYF
TRBV27	TRBJ2-2	CASSLSNAGELFF
TRBV19	TRBJ1-6	CASTPRGGVSPLHF
TRBV28	TRBJ2-1	CASSPTSGGNEQFF
TRBV18	TRBJ2-7	CASSLETGVLEQYF
TRBV20-1	TRBJ2-1	CSARDWGRSYNEQFF
TRBV6-1	TRBJ1-1	CASSQTARRGFYTEAFF
TRBV6-1	TRBJ1-4	CASNPTRGIGEKLFF
TRBV7-2	TRBJ2-1	CASRSGTGNHEQFF
TRBV6-1	TRBJ1-3	CASRPLQGGNTIYF
TRBV7-2	TRBJ1-2	CASSPWRSYGYTF
TRBV4-1	TRBJ2-2	CASSQVAVTSGSGELFF
TRBV19	TRBJ2-2	CASSISAPDTTYPNTGELFF
TRBV29-1	TRBJ1-2	CSVENDGYTF
TRBV4-1	TRBJ1-1	CASSLLPEGRVNTEAFF
TRBV12-3/TRBV12-4	TRBJ2-7	CASNTLRGGEQYF
TRBV2	TRBJ2-1	CASGRVGTGTNEQFF
TRBV27	TRBJ1-6	CASSLGNSPLHF
TRBV18	TRBJ2-1	CASSPPQSYNEQFF
TRBV6-1	TRBJ1-5	CASSFRPGQGNQPQHF
TRBV24-1	TRBJ1-2	CATSEHTDYGYTF